Below are 32 T cell receptor beta chains sequenced from a single sample in a study of cytomegalovirus exposure and HLA in healthy donors listed by TCRdb under 2017. Library preparation employed the immunoSEQ multiplex PCR assay. Held by TCRdb, this immuneACCESS table contains in-frame sequences only and omits some clones. Under half of the omission traces to an unresolved V gene where checked; the cause of the rest is unknown. Here the sample has roughly 200,000 clones; roughly 86% occur a single time. 6.5% to 7.5% of the sample is taken by the ten largest. Material for sequencing was PBMCs. These receptors came from a man aged 30 to 45 in good health and CMV-seropositive.

The V and J genes are TRBV29-1 and TRBJ2-6; either TRBD1 or TRBD2 may supply D (7 bases each). Germline V gene data show CDR1 as SQVTM and CDR2 as ANQGSEA. Trimming left V 4 bases short and J 1 base short, with 17 bases between. The length of the CDR3 is 17 residues. DNA for the CDR3: TGCAGCGTTGCGGGGAGGGGGCTAGGGTCTGGGGCCAACGTCCTGACTTTC. Its translation is CSVAGRGLGSGANVLTF. Drawing the rest from reference TRBV29-1 and TRBJ2-6, the complete variable domain is SAVISQKPSRDICQRGTSLTIQCQVDSQVTMMFWYRQQPGQSLTLIATANQGSEATYESGFVIDKFPISRPNLTFSTLTVSNMSPEDSSIYLCSVAGRGLGSGANVLTFGAGSRLTVL.

This rearrangement joins TRBV6-4 to TRBJ2-1; D not certain. Germline-derived CDR1 and CDR2 are MRHNA and SNTAGT. This CDR3 is built from 13 residues. The ends were cut back, 4 bases at V and 3 bases at J, with 7 bases in the middle. The CDR3 loop reads CASSVVSYNEQFF. The DNA of the CDR3 is TGTGCCAGCAGTGTCGTCAGCTACAATGAGCAGTTCTTC.

The chain joins TRBV27 to TRBJ2-3, with 10 nucleotides matching TRBD2. V shed 3 bases, J shed 4 bases, and the junction held 16 bases outside the gene matches. The CDR3 extends over 19 amino acids. Germline values: CDR1 MNHEY, CDR2 SMNVEV (reference sequence). The CDR3 DNA sequence: TGTGCCAGCAGTTTTGCTAGCGGGAGAGGCCCAAGTTGGGCAGATACGCAGTATTTT. It specifies CASSFASGRGPSWADTQYF.

This clone was observed many times. The V call is TRBV5-1, the J call TRBJ1-2; weak D call: TRBD1 (6 bases). Trimming removed 0 bases at V and 0 bases at J, with 9 bases between. Germline CDR1 reads SGHRS; CDR2 reads YFSETQ. The CDR3 spans 15 residues. The CDR3 here is CASSLGQGSNYGYTF. In nucleotides, the CDR3 is TGCGCCAGCAGCTTGGGGCAGGGGTCTAACTATGGCTACACCTTC.

The chain links TRBV7-8 to TRBJ2-3; D is ambiguous. The CDR3 runs to 14 residues. Trimming stripped 5 bases from V and 1 base from J, with 10 bases between. CDR1 SGHVS and CDR2 FQNEAQ come from the germline V gene. DNA of the CDR3: TGTGCCAGCAGCCTACTTTGGGGCACAGATACGCAGTATTTT. Translated, it gives CASSLLWGTDTQYF.

The J gene is TRBJ2-2, the V gene TRBV2; 11 positions agree with TRBD1. V shed 8 bases, J shed 4 bases, and the junction held 6 bases outside the gene matches. The CDR3 spans 15 residues. The germline CDR1 and CDR2 sequences are SNHLY and FYNNEI. For the CDR3, the DNA is TGTGCCAGCGGCGGGACAGGGGGTCGCACCGGGGAGCTGTTTTTT. Translating gives CASGGTGGRTGELFF.

J is TRBJ2-7 and V is TRBV7-2; the match to TRBD2 covers 13 bases. CDR3 size: 15 residues. Trimming at V came to 3 bases and at J to 2 bases, leaving 1 base not matched to a gene. Germline CDR1 is SGHTA and CDR2 is FQGNSA. The CDR3, as DNA: TGTGCCAGCAGCTTTGGACTAGCGGGGGCCTACGAGCAGTACTTC. Translation: CASSFGLAGAYEQYF.

The rearrangement uses TRBV5-6 and TRBJ1-1; tentative D call: TRBD1 (6 bases). CDR1 is SGHDT, CDR2 YYEEEE, per germline. There are 16 residues in the CDR3. V gave up 3 bases and J gave up 0 bases, with 15 bases separating them. The CDR3 region has the DNA TGTGCCAGCAGCTCCGACAGGCTGACCCTGAACACTGAAGCTTTCTTT. Amino acids: CASSSDRLTLNTEAFF.

This chain uses TRBV7-7 with TRBJ2-5, with a weak D call TRBD1 (6 bases). V was shortened by 6 bases and J by 5 bases, with 16 bases between the two germline ends. CDR1 and CDR2 from the germline V gene are SSHAT and FNYEAQ (reference sequence). The CDR3 is 14 residues long. The DNA of the CDR3 is TGTGCCAGCAGTTCACAGGGCAATCCCGAGACCCAGTACTTC. It specifies CASSSQGNPETQYF.

The chain joins TRBV27 to TRBJ2-7, with D perhaps matching TRBD2 (5 bases). The CDR3 loop spans 13 amino acids. Germline V gene sequence: CDR1 MNHEY, CDR2 SMNVEV (reference sequence). Trimming left V 2 bases short and J 2 bases short, with 7 bases between. The CDR3: CASSLRGTYEQYF. DNA for the CDR3: TGTGCCAGCAGTTTAAGAGGGACCTACGAGCAGTACTTC.

The V call is TRBV23-1, the J call TRBJ2-7, with D uncertain. TRBV23-1 is designated an ORF whose function remains uncertain. The CDR3 extends over 12 amino acids. Trimming removed 4 bases at V and 3 bases at J, with 7 bases between. This CDR3 is CASSPYSYEQYF. Here the CDR3 DNA reads TGCGCCAGCAGTCCCTACAGCTACGAGCAGTACTTC.

V gene TRBV4-3 combines with J gene TRBJ2-7; tentative D call: TRBD1 (6 bases). There are 14 residues in the CDR3. Germline CDR1 reads LGHNA; CDR2 reads YSLEER. Trimming cost V 2 bases and J 2 bases, with 10 bases left between them. The CDR3 is CASSQQTGAYEQYF. The CDR3 coding sequence is TGCGCCAGCAGCCAACAGACAGGAGCCTACGAGCAGTACTTC.

The V call is TRBV5-1, the J call TRBJ1-2, with TRBD1 as a possible D gene (5 bases). This CDR3 has 14 residues. The germline CDR1 and CDR2 sequences are SGHRS and YFSETQ. Trimming took off 3 bases at V and 8 bases at J, with 17 bases between the two ends. The CDR3 coding sequence is TGCGCCAGCAGCTGGGGCCCAGAAGAGCGGGGCTACACCTTC. Protein product: CASSWGPEERGYTF.

V gene TRBV5-1 combines with J gene TRBJ2-3; TRBD1 is a possible D gene (6 bases). V was pared by 6 bases and J by 5 bases, with 13 bases between. This CDR3 has 13 residues. Germline CDR1 SGHRS, CDR2 YFSETQ. The chain's CDR3 is CASKLGAGDTQYF. The CDR3 nucleotides read TGCGCCAGCAAGTTGGGGGCTGGAGATACGCAGTATTTT.

This clone was counted once. The gene calls are TRBV27 and TRBJ1-2, with a weak D call TRBD1 (5 bases). The germline gives CDR1 MNHEY, CDR2 SMNVEV (reference sequence). V lost 2 bases and J 6 bases, leaving 13 bases between the germline ends. This CDR3 has 14 residues. The CDR3 sequence: CASSLVAGDNGYTF. The DNA of the CDR3 is TGTGCCAGCAGTTTAGTAGCGGGGGATAATGGCTACACCTTC.

The CDR3, as DNA: TGTGCCAGCAGCTTCGGTGTGGGGGATAACTATGGCTACACCTTC. Its protein product is CASSFGVGDNYGYTF. This chain links TRBV5-4 with TRBJ1-2; tentatively, D is TRBD1 (5 bases). Per germline, CDR1 SGHNT and CDR2 YYREEE (reference sequence). The CDR3 extends over 15 amino acids. Deletions cut 2 bases from V and 1 base from J, with 12 bases between.

The V gene is TRBV30, the J gene TRBJ2-2, with D perhaps TRBD1 (5 bases). V was pared by 8 bases and J by 0 bases, with 10 bases between. This CDR3 comprises 13 residues. Looked up from germline, CDR1 is GTSNPN and CDR2 is SVGIG (reference sequence). In DNA, the CDR3 is TGTGCCGGAAGGGGTTCGAACACCGGGGAGCTGTTTTTT. This gives the protein CAGRGSNTGELFF. Filled out from reference TRBV30 and TRBJ2-2, the complete variable domain reads SQTIHQWPATLVQPVGSPLSLECTVEGTSNPNLYWYRQAAGRGLQLLFYSVGIGQISSEVPQNLSASRPQDRQFILSSKKLLLSDSGFYLCAGRGSNTGELFFGEGSRLTVL.

This sequence joins TRBV5-1 and TRBJ2-7; possible D gene TRBD1, 5 bases. CDR3 length: 15 residues. Trimming cost V 4 bases and J 2 bases, with 16 bases left between them. Germline V gene sequence: CDR1 SGHRS, CDR2 YFSETQ. As DNA, the CDR3 is TGCGCCAGCAGCCAGTTTAGTGACAGTGCCTACGAGCAGTACTTC. Its translation is CASSQFSDSAYEQYF.

The chain couples TRBV2 to TRBJ2-3; D unclear. Trimming stripped 7 bases from V and 3 bases from J, with 5 bases between. This CDR3 has 11 amino acids. Germline lookup yields CDR1 SNHLY and CDR2 FYNNEI. The CDR3 is CASIRTDTQYF. The CDR3 DNA sequence: TGTGCCAGCATCCGAACAGATACGCAGTATTTT. Supplemented by reference TRBV2 and TRBJ2-3, the full variable domain reads EPEVTQTPSHQVTQMGQEVILRCVPISNHLYFYWYRQILGQKVEFLVSFYNNEISEKSEIFDDQFSVERPDGSNFTLKIRSTKLEDSAMYFCASIRTDTQYFGPGTRLTVL.

The chain employs TRBV6-5 and TRBJ1-6, with 9 bases identical to TRBD1. The germline V gene encodes CDR1 MNHEY and CDR2 SVGAGI. This CDR3 spans 15 amino acids. V lost 5 bases, J lost 5 bases, and 4 bases stayed unmatched. The CDR3, as DNA: TGTGCCAGCAGTAAACAGGGGGCTAATAATTCACCCCTCCACTTT. Translation gives CASSKQGANNSPLHF.

This clone was observed once. The chain is built from TRBV28 and TRBJ2-7, with D perhaps assigned TRBD1 or TRBD2 (6 bases each). The CDR3 runs to 16 residues. Trimming removed 6 bases from V and 5 bases from J, with 23 bases in between. The germline V gene encodes CDR1 MDHEN and CDR2 SYDVKM. CDR3 nucleotides: TGTGCCAGCAGGCAGACGCCAACAGGGAGGTTAGACGAGCAGTACTTC. Translation gives CASRQTPTGRLDEQYF.

The rearrangement uses TRBV4-3 and TRBJ1-5; perhaps TRBD1 as D (5 bases). V lost 8 bases and J 4 bases, leaving 18 bases between the germline ends. Germline V gene sequence: CDR1 LGHNA, CDR2 YSLEER. The CDR3 runs to 15 residues. The CDR3 DNA reads as TGCGCCAGCCAGATCTTTTTGGGGCGAAATCAGCCCCAGCATTTT. Protein product: CASQIFLGRNQPQHF.

This sequence joins TRBV6-5 and TRBJ1-1; weak D call: TRBD1 (5 bases). Germline values: CDR1 MNHEY, CDR2 SVGAGI. Deletions cut 0 bases from V and 5 bases from J, with 13 bases between. The CDR3 has 15 amino acids. Here the CDR3 DNA reads TGTGCCAGCAGTTACTCGCAGGGTACGGGGACTGAAGCTTTCTTT. Amino acid sequence: CASSYSQGTGTEAFF.

The chain uses TRBV7-3 and TRBJ2-5; D uncertain. Between the trimmed V and J ends, which lost 2 bases and 2 bases, there was a span of 6 bases. The CDR3 contains 13 residues. Germline CDR1 SGHTA, CDR2 FQGTGA. CDR3 in DNA: TGTGCCAGCAGCTTAGTCCAGCAAGAGACCCAGTACTTC. Its protein is CASSLVQQETQYF. The full variable domain, rest sourced from reference TRBV7-3 and TRBJ2-5, is GAGVSQTPSNKVTEKGKYVELRCDPISGHTALYWYRQSLGQGPEFLIYFQGTGAADDSGLPNDRFFAVRPEGSVSTLKIQRTERGDSAVYLCASSLVQQETQYFGPGTRLLVL.

The chain links TRBV30 to TRBJ2-5, with D hard to call. V gave up 3 bases and J gave up 1 base, with 9 bases separating them. The length of the CDR3 is 13 residues. Germline V gene sequence: CDR1 GTSNPN, CDR2 SVGIG (reference sequence). CDR3 in DNA: TGTGCCTGGAGCACATATAGCCAAGAGACCCAGTACTTC. Its translation is CAWSTYSQETQYF.

The chain recombines TRBV4-3 with TRBJ2-1, with D perhaps matching TRBD1 (5 bases). This CDR3 has 16 amino acids. CDR1 is LGHNA, CDR2 YSLEER, per germline. Trimming left V 1 base short and J 2 bases short, with 12 bases between. CDR3 sequence: CASSQGVRVAYNEQFF. The CDR3 region has the DNA TGCGCCAGCAGCCAAGGTGTCAGGGTGGCCTACAATGAGCAGTTCTTC.

This clone was detected a few times. The chain links TRBV18 to TRBJ2-1, with TRBD1 as a possible D gene (6 bases). The germline gives CDR1 KGHSH, CDR2 LQKENI. V was trimmed by 4 bases and J by 5 bases, leaving 15 bases between them. The CDR3 has 15 amino acids. This CDR3 reads CASSQFTGQNNEQFF. In DNA, the CDR3 is TGTGCCAGCTCACAGTTTACGGGACAAAACAATGAGCAGTTCTTC.

V gene TRBV27 combines with J gene TRBJ2-3; D is uncertain. This CDR3 is 15 amino acids long. Trimming removed 3 bases from V and 9 bases from J, with 19 bases in between. Per the germline V gene, CDR1 is MNHEY and CDR2 is SMNVEV (reference sequence). The CDR3 region is CASSFSKGPWWTQYF. As DNA, the CDR3 is TGTGCCAGCAGTTTCAGCAAGGGTCCCTGGTGGACGCAGTATTTT.

J is TRBJ2-3 and V is TRBV10-3, with 9 bases matching TRBD1. The length of the CDR3 is 14 residues. V lost 2 bases to trimming and J lost 6 bases; unmatched junction nucleotides: 3. Germline CDR1 is ENHRY and CDR2 is SYGVKD. CDR3 amino acids: CAISETGGVDTQYF. The DNA for the CDR3 is TGTGCCATCAGTGAGACAGGGGGCGTCGATACGCAGTATTTT.

This chain connects TRBV19 to TRBJ2-1; tentatively, D is TRBD1 (6 bases). Per the germline V gene, CDR1 is LNHDA and CDR2 is SQIVND (reference sequence). The V end lost 3 bases, the J end lost 0 bases, and 12 bases lay between the germline ends. The CDR3 is made up of 16 amino acids. The CDR3 is CASSMNTGFSYNEQFF. The DNA of the CDR3 is TGTGCCAGTAGTATGAATACAGGGTTCTCCTACAATGAGCAGTTCTTC.

For this clone: The sample holds other DNA sequences that translate to the same CDR3. The chain couples TRBV7-2 to TRBJ2-3; D is undetermined. Germline V gene lookup returns CDR1 SGHTA and CDR2 FQGNSA. CDR3 size: 14 residues. Trimming left V 1 base short and J 0 bases short, with 5 bases between. DNA of the CDR3: TGTGCCAGCAGCTTAGGCCATAGCACAGATACGCAGTATTTT. It is translated as CASSLGHSTDTQYF.

This sequence joins TRBV7-2 and TRBJ2-2; D gene ambiguous. Germline CDR1 reads SGHTA; CDR2 reads FQGNSA. V shed 3 bases and J shed 2 bases, with 13 bases lying between them. CDR3 length: 16 amino acids. The CDR3 spells CASSFRAGINTGELFF. In DNA form, the CDR3 reads TGTGCCAGCAGCTTCCGGGCCGGAATAAACACCGGGGAGCTGTTTTTT.